This TCR beta chain was retrieved from a study of blood T cell repertoires in COVID-19. As for the study in general: The cDNA or gDNA used as material had been derived from T cells, B-cell-depleted T cells, or PBMCs.

The data were produced by immunoSEQ multiplex PCR, yet TCRdb's version contains in-frame clones alone and is incomplete. The sample includes fewer than 150,000 clones, nearly 90% of them seen just once. Recruited during active infection, patients (from Seattle) were subsequently followed longitudinally. Losses at the gene ends were 5 bases for V and 4 bases for J; bases not matched to a gene: 8. Germline CDR1 is LNHNV and CDR2 is YYDKDF (reference sequence). The CDR3 has 16 residues. The rearrangement links TRBV15 to TRBJ2-1; TRBD1 matches 10 bases. Sequencing used peripheral blood. The TCR originated in a woman aged 60-75 years with COVID-19, enrolled during active disease. CDR3 coding DNA: TGTGCCACCAGCTTATCCGGGACAGGGGCGTACAATGAGCAGTTCTTC. Protein: CATSLSGTGAYNEQFF.